The 18 T cell receptor beta chains listed next were all sequenced from one sample in a study of shared clonotypes between healthy human individuals. Using immunoSEQ multiplex PCR, the repertoire was profiled, and TCRdb retains in-frame clones only, with some absent. The sample includes more than 2,000,000 clones, 85% to 95% of them seen just once. The sequenced sample was naive CD4+ T cells from PBMCs. Subset meaning: CD45RA+ positively selected. All receptors derive from a young man in good health. Some clones in this sample may be carry-over from other donors' samples.

The chain uses TRBV9 and TRBJ2-1, with D possibly being TRBD2 (5 bases). Germline V lookup: CDR1 SGDLS, CDR2 YYNGEE. V gave up 0 bases and J gave up 10 bases, with 11 bases separating them. This CDR3 contains 13 residues. CDR3 bases: TGTGCCAGCAGCGTAGATTTGGGCGGGGAGCAGTTCTTC. It translates to CASSVDLGGEQFF.

This rearrangement joins TRBV4-1 to TRBJ2-1; D is undetermined. The V end was cut by 1 base, the J end by 1 base, with 8 bases between. The germline CDR1 and CDR2 sequences are MGHRA and YSYEKL. This CDR3 region has 15 residues. The CDR3 loop reads CASSQGLWSYNEQFF. CDR3 coding DNA: TGCGCCAGCAGCCAAGGGCTCTGGTCCTACAATGAGCAGTTCTTC.

The chain employs TRBV5-1 and TRBJ2-7, with 9 bases that match TRBD1. Unmatched junction bases numbered 8, after V lost 1 base and J lost 3 bases. The germline gives CDR1 SGHRS, CDR2 YFSETQ. The CDR3 covers 16 residues. The CDR3 here is CASSLTPTGQGYEQYF. The CDR3 nucleotides read TGCGCCAGCAGCTTGACCCCAACGGGACAGGGCTACGAGCAGTACTTC.

V is TRBV5-1 and J is TRBJ2-1, with 15 bases matching TRBD2. CDR3 length equals 17 residues. J gave up 8 bases and V 1 base, and 7 bases lay outside the gene matches. Looked up from germline, CDR1 is SGHRS and CDR2 is YFSETQ. The CDR3 is CASSLRTSGRGPDEQFF. In DNA, the CDR3 is TGCGCCAGCAGCTTGCGGACTAGCGGGAGGGGCCCGGATGAGCAGTTCTTC. Variable domain in full (rest from reference TRBV5-1 and TRBJ2-1): KAGVTQTPRYLIKTRGQQVTLSCSPISGHRSVSWYQQTPGQGLQFLFEYFSETQRNKGNFPGRFSGRQFSNSRSEMNVSTLELGDSALYLCASSLRTSGRGPDEQFFGPGTRLTVL.

Only a few counts were recorded for this clone. This chain uses TRBV11-2 with TRBJ1-5, with unresolved D. The CDR3 spans 14 residues. V lost 5 bases and J 7 bases, leaving 15 bases between the germline ends. Germline V gene data show CDR1 as SGHAT and CDR2 as FQNNGV. For the CDR3, the DNA is TGTGCCAGCAGCCCAAGGGAAGTAGGGCAGCCCCAGCATTTT. It yields the protein CASSPREVGQPQHF.

The V gene is TRBV28, the J gene TRBJ2-3, with TRBD1 matching 7 bases. Germline CDR1 and CDR2: MDHEN and SYDVKM. The length of the CDR3 is 16 residues. V was pared by 3 bases and J by 5 bases, with 11 bases of the junction left unmatched. The CDR3 spells CASSLFPGGVVDTQYF. In nucleotides, the CDR3 is TGTGCCAGCAGTTTGTTCCCAGGGGGTGTCGTAGATACGCAGTATTTT.

The V and J genes are TRBV7-3 and TRBJ1-1, with D maybe TRBD1 (5 bases). Germline V gene sequence: CDR1 SGHTA, CDR2 FQGTGA. Trimming cost V 5 bases and J 0 bases, with 7 bases left between them. CDR3 length: 13 amino acids. The CDR3 loop reads CASSQTVNTEAFF. CDR3 nucleotide sequence: TGTGCCAGCAGCCAGACAGTGAACACTGAAGCTTTCTTT.

The chain joins TRBV5-1 to TRBJ1-1; 7 nucleotides line up with TRBD1. CDR3 length equals 13 residues. CDR1 and CDR2 (germline): SGHRS, YFSETQ. J gave up 3 bases and V 7 bases, and 6 bases lay outside the gene matches. DNA of the CDR3: TGCGCCAGCGGACAGGCCCAGGACACTGAAGCTTTCTTT. Translated: CASGQAQDTEAFF.

The genes are TRBV28 and TRBJ2-4; D unclear. This CDR3 spans 15 amino acids. The ends were cut back, 0 bases at V and 7 bases at J, with 13 bases in the middle. Per germline, CDR1 MDHEN and CDR2 SYDVKM. CDR3 bases: TGTGCCAGCAGTTTATGGAACAGTCCCCGCAACATTCAGTACTTC. This translates into CASSLWNSPRNIQYF.

CDR3 loop: CASSELGTAKNIQYF. The CDR3 DNA sequence: TGTGCCAGCAGTGAATTGGGGACGGCCAAAAACATTCAGTACTTC. This chain connects TRBV2 to TRBJ2-4; perhaps D is TRBD1 or TRBD2 (5 bases each). CDR1 SNHLY and CDR2 FYNNEI come from the germline V gene. This CDR3 spans 15 amino acids. Between the trimmed V and J ends, which lost 2 bases and 1 base, there was a span of 9 bases.

The chain links TRBV7-9 to TRBJ1-4; tentatively, D is TRBD1 (5 bases). The germline V and J ends were trimmed by 2 bases and 3 bases, with 7 bases remaining between them. Germline V CDR1 and CDR2: SEHNR, FQNEAQ (reference sequence). The CDR3 is 14 residues long. Written as DNA, the CDR3 is TGTGCCAGCAGCTTAATGGGGGCTAATGAAAAACTGTTTTTT. Encoded protein: CASSLMGANEKLFF. Using reference TRBV7-9 and TRBJ1-4 for the parts outside the CDR3, the full variable domain is DTGVSQNPRHKITKRGQNVTFRCDPISEHNRLYWYRQTLGQGPEFLTYFQNEAQLEKSRLLSDRFSAERPKGSFSTLEIQRTEQGDSAMYLCASSLMGANEKLFFGSGTQLSVL.

The V call is TRBV18, the J call TRBJ1-4, with TRBD1 matching 9 bases. The CDR3 is 15 amino acids. Germline trimming cut 0 bases from V and 8 bases from J; bases unmatched to any gene: 4. Germline V gene lookup returns CDR1 KGHSH and CDR2 LQKENI. Written as DNA, the CDR3 is TGTGCCAGCTCACCACCGAACAGGGGGCAAGAAAAACTGTTTTTT. Its protein is CASSPPNRGQEKLFF.

With regard to this clone: The junction differs from germline at one of its ends, possibly a read error. The gene calls are TRBV28 and TRBJ1-3; D gene unclear. The CDR3 totals 13 residues. In germline, CDR1 is MDHEN, CDR2 SYDVKM. The chain's CDR3 is CASSSSRPVSVSF. CDR3 sequence (DNA): TGTGCCAGCAGTTCTTCCCGCCCCGTAAGTGTTTCTTTT.

The rearrangement joins TRBV18 to TRBJ1-2, with D uncertain. This CDR3 is built from 17 residues. V gave up 4 bases and J gave up 5 bases, with 23 bases separating them. Germline CDR1 is KGHSH and CDR2 is LQKENI. This CDR3 reads CASSLSSPFATPYGYTF. In nucleotides, the CDR3 is TGTGCCAGCTCACTCTCCAGTCCGTTCGCAACCCCTTATGGCTACACCTTC.

The chain carries TRBV5-1 and TRBJ2-7; 7 nucleotides match TRBD1. This CDR3 is 14 amino acids long. CDR1 and CDR2 from the germline V gene are SGHRS and YFSETQ. The V gene end was trimmed by 3 bases and the J gene end by 3 bases; junction bases not matched to a gene: 6. The DNA for the CDR3 is TGCGCCAGCAGCTCGTCGACAGGGTTCTACGAGCAGTACTTC. Translation: CASSSSTGFYEQYF.

The chain recombines TRBV18 with TRBJ1-1; 9 bases are a match to TRBD1. Per the germline V gene, CDR1 is KGHSH and CDR2 is LQKENI. J was trimmed by 2 bases and V by 0 bases; bases with no gene match: 4. This CDR3 is built from 16 residues. The CDR3 region is CASSPPTGGLNTEAFF. CDR3 DNA: TGTGCCAGCTCACCACCGACAGGGGGGCTTAACACTGAAGCTTTCTTT.

The chain uses TRBV27 and TRBJ1-5, with unresolved D. Trimming cost V 2 bases and J 4 bases, with 9 bases left between them. The CDR3 sequence is 14 residues long. CDR1 is MNHEY and CDR2 is SMNVEV in the germline V gene (reference sequence). This chain's CDR3 is CASSLGPLNQPQHF. CDR3 sequence (DNA): TGTGCCAGCAGTTTAGGACCGTTAAATCAGCCCCAGCATTTT.

The J gene is TRBJ2-2, the V gene TRBV7-9; 7 positions agree with TRBD2. The germline CDR1 and CDR2 sequences are SEHNR and FQNEAQ (reference sequence). Losses at the gene ends were 3 bases for V and 2 bases for J; bases not matched to a gene: 3. The length of the CDR3 is 15 residues. The CDR3 loop reads CASSLGGLNTGELFF. DNA of the CDR3: TGTGCCAGCAGCTTGGGAGGGCTTAACACCGGGGAGCTGTTTTTT.